This T cell receptor (beta chain) was observed in a study of blood T cell repertoires in COVID-19. Whole-study context: Italy, Spain and the United States were the sources of the convalescent and acute COVID-19 samples. Sources were T cells, B-cell-depleted T cells, or PBMCs; the material itself was cDNA or gDNA.

CDR3 length: 14 amino acids. Trimming removed 0 bases from V and 6 bases from J, with 10 bases in between. Germline loops: CDR1 SGDLS, CDR2 YYNGEE. Profiling relied on immunoSEQ multiplex PCR, and the TCRdb table lists in-frame clones only, not all of them. The sample has 130,000 or so clones; approximately 84% are singletons. The chain joins TRBV9 to TRBJ1-5, with D possibly matching TRBD1 (5 bases). Sequencing used peripheral blood. The sequence came from a woman aged 55-70 years with acute or convalescent COVID-19. The CDR3 sequence is CASSVGQGGQPQHF. The CDR3 DNA reads TGTGCCAGCAGCGTAGGGCAGGGAGGTCAGCCCCAGCATTTT.